The entry below describes one TCR beta chain. The record originates from a study of cytomegalovirus exposure and HLA in healthy donors. The CDR3 is 14 residues long. Germline lookup yields CDR1 WSHSY and CDR2 SAAADI. Trimming pared 5 bases from V and 7 bases from J, leaving 12 bases between. The protocol was immunoSEQ multiplex PCR, while the TCRdb copy is restricted to in-frame clones and leaves out a portion. Among about 160,000 clones listed, 70% to 90% were seen once. The clonotype originates from a man aged 25 to 40 in good health and CMV-seropositive. Sequenced sample: PBMCs. The genes are TRBV10-2 and TRBJ1-6; D may be TRBD1 (5 bases). The CDR3 nucleotides read TGCGCCAGCAGTCTCGACAGAGCAAATTCACCCCTCCACTTT. Translation gives CASSLDRANSPLHF.